What follows is one TCR beta chain and its context. This entry belongs to a study of blood T cell repertoires in COVID-19. The method was immunoSEQ multiplex PCR; TCRdb's version includes in-frame clones alone and lacks a portion of them. The sample lists about 81,000 clones, around 80% occurring once. The CDR3 length is 16 residues. Sample: peripheral blood. The receptor was isolated from a human donor in a cohort sampled during active COVID-19. This chain uses TRBV12-2 with TRBJ2-1; the table's D call, TRBD1, has no DNA check behind it. TRBV12-2 is annotated as a pseudogene. CDR3 amino acids: CARGTDLHLSYNEQFF. For the CDR3, the DNA is TGTGCTCGGGGGACAGACCTACACCTCTCCTACAATGAGCAGTTCTTC.